A selection of T cell receptor beta chains follows, all from one sample in a study of blood T cell repertoires in COVID-19. Method: immunoSEQ multiplex PCR; TCRdb's copy keeps in-frame clones and lacks some. The table includes about 190,000 clones, over 80% detected once. Sequenced: PBMCs or T cells enriched from blood (not recorded which). The receptors shown here come from a woman in her thirties who had been exposed to COVID-19. Each CDR3 is given with its conserved first and last residue. The order of the fields is V gene, J gene, clone size, D gene, CDR3 protein, CDR3 DNA. D genes are given only for firm matches. Some rows have no size entry. The others give once, few or many, or a class for an expanded clone.

v_gene: TRBV6-5
j_gene: TRBJ2-3
abundance: -
d_gene: TRBD2
CDR3aa: CASSFLAGGPGGTQYF
CDR3nt: TGTGCCAGCAGTTTCCTAGCGGGGGGACCCGGCGGTACGCAGTATTTT

v_gene: TRBV10-1
j_gene: TRBJ1-3
abundance: -
d_gene: -
CDR3aa: CASSPDRSSGNTIYF
CDR3nt: TGCGCCAGCAGCCCGGACAGATCATCTGGAAACACCATATATTTT

v_gene: TRBV7-3
j_gene: TRBJ2-1
abundance: -
d_gene: TRBD2
CDR3aa: CASSLSAGGQDEQFF
CDR3nt: TGTGCCAGCAGCTTATCAGCGGGGGGGCAGGATGAGCAGTTCTTC

v_gene: TRBV6-5
j_gene: TRBJ1-6
abundance: -
d_gene: -
CDR3aa: CATAELISSSPLHF
CDR3nt: TGTGCCACTGCGGAGCTGATCTCTTCTTCACCCCTCCACTTT

v_gene: TRBV29-1
j_gene: TRBJ2-3
abundance: -
d_gene: -
CDR3aa: CSARAGGDSTQYF
CDR3nt: TGCAGCGCCCGTGCCGGGGGGGACAGTACGCAGTATTTT

v_gene: TRBV27
j_gene: TRBJ1-2
abundance: -
d_gene: -
CDR3aa: CASSHYGEGYTF
CDR3nt: TGTGCCAGCAGTCATTATGGGGAGGGCTACACCTTC

v_gene: TRBV7-9
j_gene: TRBJ2-1
abundance: -
d_gene: -
CDR3aa: CASSATTSTIGPSYNEQFF
CDR3nt: TGTGCCAGCAGCGCCACTACTTCAACTATAGGTCCATCCTACAATGAGCAGTTCTTC

v_gene: TRBV7-9
j_gene: TRBJ2-5
abundance: many
d_gene: -
CDR3aa: CASSQDSGQETQYF
CDR3nt: TGTGCCAGCAGCCAGGACAGTGGACAAGAGACCCAGTACTTC

v_gene: TRBV7-9
j_gene: TRBJ1-1
abundance: -
d_gene: -
CDR3aa: CASSLGLSNTEAFF
CDR3nt: TGTGCCAGCAGCTTAGGACTGTCGAACACTGAAGCTTTCTTT

v_gene: TRBV4-3
j_gene: TRBJ2-3
abundance: -
d_gene: TRBD1
CDR3aa: CASSHFGDRDPTDTQYF
CDR3nt: TGCGCCAGCAGTCACTTTGGGGACAGGGACCCCACAGATACGCAGTATTTT

v_gene: TRBV25-1
j_gene: TRBJ1-6
abundance: -
d_gene: -
CDR3aa: CASSPGGAANNSPLHF
CDR3nt: TGTGCCAGCAGCCCTGGAGGGGCAGCGAATAATTCACCCCTCCACTTT

v_gene: TRBV7-8
j_gene: TRBJ1-2
abundance: -
d_gene: -
CDR3aa: CASSFQGGQGYTF
CDR3nt: TGTGCCAGCAGCTTCCAGGGAGGACAAGGCTACACCTTC